A selection of T cell receptor beta chains follows, all from one sample in a study of blood T cell repertoires in COVID-19. Profiled with immunoSEQ multiplex PCR; TCRdb holds only in-frame clones, not every one. Found here are under 200,000 clones, approximately 90% of them singletons; the top ten hold 0.5% to 0.65%. What was sequenced was peripheral blood. The receptors originated from a man aged 50 or older with acute or convalescent COVID-19. The CDR3 runs from the conserved cysteine through the conserved F or W.

TRBJ2-6 TRBV2 CASSFGDPGANVLTF
TRBJ1-5 TRBV5-1 CASSPGGESNQPQHF
TRBJ2-5 TRBV19 CASSIATAGEETQYF
TRBJ1-2 TRBV6-6 CASSRGQGNGYTF
TRBJ1-1 TRBV7-9 CASSPKLEAFF
TRBJ1-6 TRBV2 CASSWGRADSPLHF
TRBJ2-4 TRBV7-3 CASSLGLRRETKNIQYF
TRBJ2-1 TRBV27 CASSKRVAGGYNEQFF
TRBJ2-1 TRBV4-1 CASSQFTETSGDNEQFF
TRBJ2-5 TRBV11-1 CASSPPGLEETQYF
TRBJ1-2 TRBV27 CASTALGEGGYTF
TRBJ2-7 TRBV12-5 CASGFLSPGGPYEQYF
TRBJ1-1 TRBV7-8 CASSPLGTGGRNTEAFF
TRBJ2-5 TRBV5-4 CASSRGLAGDQETQYF
TRBJ2-3 TRBV5-5 CASSLLGQGFTDTQYF
TRBJ2-5 TRBV11-2 CASSSQTSQETQYF
TRBJ2-3 TRBV18 CASSLTGTSGPGTDTQYF
TRBJ2-2 TRBV6-4 CASSGGNTGELFF
TRBJ1-5 TRBV15 CATSRDRLQPQHF
TRBJ2-1 TRBV11-1 CASSLGADFSYNEQFF
TRBJ2-2 TRBV5-4 CASSFPGNTGELFF
TRBJ1-6 TRBV2 CASSEARKGLSPLHF
TRBJ1-5 TRBV27 CASSLQGAGSNQPQHF
TRBJ1-3 TRBV13 CASSLPGSGNTIYF